These 30 T cell receptor beta chains share one sample of origin, sequenced in a study of blood T cell repertoires in COVID-19. The protocol was immunoSEQ multiplex PCR, while the TCRdb copy is restricted to in-frame clones and leaves out a portion. The sample includes approximately 150,000 clones, about 80% of them seen just once. What was sequenced was peripheral blood. The receptors were sampled from a human donor in a cohort sampled during active COVID-19.

The chain couples TRBV7-2 to TRBJ2-7; TRBD1 might be the D (6 bases). Germline values: CDR1 SGHTA, CDR2 FQGNSA. Trimming took 0 bases from V and 7 from J, leaving 19 bases between them. The CDR3 runs 16 residues. CDR3 region: CASSLAGSGGREEQYF. In nucleotides, the CDR3 is TGTGCCAGCAGCTTAGCTGGGTCTGGGGGCAGGGAGGAGCAGTACTTC. Complete variable domain (other parts from reference TRBV7-2 and TRBJ2-7): GAGVSQSPSNKVTEKGKDVELRCDPISGHTALYWYRQSLGQGLEFLIYFQGNSAPDKSGLPSDRFSAERTGGSVSTLTIQRTQQEDSAVYLCASSLAGSGGREEQYFGPGTRLTVT.

The genes are TRBV27 and TRBJ1-2, with a possible D match to TRBD1 (5 bases). Trimming pared 3 bases from V and 4 bases from J, leaving 15 bases between. The CDR3 has 15 residues. Germline loops: CDR1 MNHEY, CDR2 SMNVEV (reference sequence). The CDR3: CASSFHQGGRYGYTF. CDR3 nucleotide sequence: TGTGCCAGCAGTTTTCACCAGGGTGGGCGCTATGGCTACACCTTC.

V gene TRBV7-8 combines with J gene TRBJ2-2; 14 nucleotides line up with TRBD2. This CDR3 is built from 18 residues. The J segment lost 6 bases and the V segment lost 1 base, leaving 7 bases of the junction unmatched. The germline gives CDR1 SGHVS, CDR2 FQNEAQ. The CDR3 is CASSLGRTSGRSAGELFF. CDR3 sequence (DNA): TGTGCCAGCAGCTTAGGTCGGACTAGCGGGAGGTCCGCCGGGGAGCTGTTTTTT. Drawing the rest from reference TRBV7-8 and TRBJ2-2, the complete variable domain is GAGVSQSPRYKVAKRGQDVALRCDPISGHVSLFWYQQALGQGPEFLTYFQNEAQLDKSGLPSDRFFAERPEGSVSTLKIQRTQQEDSAVYLCASSLGRTSGRSAGELFFGEGSRLTVL.

The chain combines TRBV3-1 (or the pseudogene TRBV3-2) with TRBJ2-1, with 11 bases identical to TRBD2. Germline V gives CDR1 LGHDT, CDR2 YNNKEL (reference sequence). This CDR3 spans 16 amino acids. With V trimmed by 1 base and J by 8 bases, 7 bases remained unmatched. The CDR3: CASSQGSGRAHHEQFF. CDR3 DNA: TGTGCCAGCAGCCAAGGTAGCGGGAGGGCCCATCATGAGCAGTTCTTC.

The rearrangement uses TRBV7-8 and TRBJ2-2; TRBD2 might be the D (6 bases). The CDR3 sequence is 16 residues long. CDR1 SGHVS and CDR2 FQNEAQ come from the germline V gene. V lost 1 base and J lost 3, with 12 bases in between. The chain's CDR3 is CASSLEAGLYTGELFF. As DNA, the CDR3 is TGTGCCAGCAGCTTAGAAGCCGGACTATACACCGGGGAGCTGTTTTTT.

This clone was observed once. This chain links TRBV5-5 with TRBJ2-3; weak D call: TRBD1 (6 bases). The CDR3 consists of 13 residues. Germline lookup yields CDR1 SGHKS and CDR2 YYEKEE (reference sequence). Trimming cost V 4 bases and J 1 base, with 7 bases left between them. The CDR3 protein is CASSRQGTDTQYF. DNA for the CDR3: TGTGCCAGCAGCAGACAGGGCACAGATACGCAGTATTTT.

V and J are TRBV9 and TRBJ2-3; 11 bases agree with TRBD2. CDR1 is SGDLS, CDR2 YYNGEE, per germline. CDR3 length: 17 amino acids. J gave up 3 bases and V 0 bases, and 6 bases lay outside the gene matches. DNA for the CDR3: TGTGCCAGCAGCGTAGCGGCTAGCGGGGGGCGGACAGATACGCAGTATTTT. Protein sequence: CASSVAASGGRTDTQYF.

The chain uses TRBV27 and TRBJ1-5; D gene unclear. This CDR3 comprises 13 residues. Trimming pared 5 bases from V and 5 bases from J, leaving 10 bases between. The germline V gene encodes CDR1 MNHEY and CDR2 SMNVEV (reference sequence). The CDR3 DNA sequence: TGTGCCAGCAGTAAAGGAGCCGATCAGCCCCAGCATTTT. Encoded protein: CASSKGADQPQHF.

In its sample, this clone was seen a few times. J is TRBJ1-5 and V is TRBV6-5; 7 nucleotides align to TRBD1. J gave up 6 bases and V 6 bases, and 5 bases lay outside the gene matches. The CDR3 is 13 amino acids. In germline, CDR1 is MNHEY, CDR2 SVGAGI. Written as DNA, the CDR3 is TGTGCCAGCAGCCGAGACAGGGCTCAGCCCCAGCATTTT. It codes for CASSRDRAQPQHF.

Here the CDR3 DNA reads TGTGCCAGCTCACCGAACCAGGGGAACACTGAAGCTTTCTTT. Its translation is CASSPNQGNTEAFF. This chain connects TRBV18 to TRBJ1-1; weak D call: TRBD1 (5 bases). The CDR3 spans 14 residues. The germline V and J ends were trimmed by 3 bases and 1 base, with 9 bases remaining between them. Germline CDR1 is KGHSH and CDR2 is LQKENI. Combining the CDR3 with reference TRBV18 and TRBJ1-1 gives the whole variable domain NAGVMQNPRHLVRRRGQEARLRCSPMKGHSHVYWYRQLPEEGLKFMVYLQKENIIDESGMPKERFSAEFPKEGPSILRIQQVVRGDSAAYFCASSPNQGNTEAFFGQGTRLTVV.

This clone has a handful of counts. The rearrangement links TRBV6-5 to TRBJ1-5, with 8 bases fitting TRBD1. The V segment lost 5 bases and the J segment 5 bases; nucleotides outside the gene matches: 8. The CDR3 contains 15 residues. Germline loops: CDR1 MNHEY, CDR2 SVGAGI. The DNA for the CDR3 is TGTGCCAGCAGTATGACCGGACAGGGCCATCAGCCCCAGCATTTT. Its translation: CASSMTGQGHQPQHF.

The genes are TRBV29-1 and TRBJ1-1, with 8 bases matching TRBD1. The ends lost 6 bases at V and 11 bases at J; junction bases unmatched: 14. This CDR3 is built from 13 residues. Germline CDR1 is SQVTM and CDR2 is ANQGSEA. CDR3 sequence (DNA): TGCAGCGTGCCGATCCAGGGGGCGCGTCGGGCTTTCTTT. This encodes CSVPIQGARRAFF.

The chain links TRBV6-1 to TRBJ1-4; 7 bases line up with TRBD1. Germline V lookup: CDR1 MNHNS, CDR2 SASEGT. The V and J ends lost 7 bases and 3 bases, in that order; junction bases with no gene match: 5. CDR3 length: 14 amino acids. CDR3 region: CASNADRSNEKLFF. The DNA for the CDR3 is TGTGCCAGCAACGCGGACAGGTCTAATGAAAAACTGTTTTTT.

The rearrangement uses TRBV7-9 and TRBJ2-3, with 10 bases lining up with TRBD2. The CDR3 is 16 residues long. Germline values: CDR1 SEHNR, CDR2 FQNEAQ (reference sequence). With 7 bases clipped from V and 1 base from J, the junction kept 8 bases outside the gene matches. The CDR3 nucleotides are TGTGCCAGCACAACTAGCGGGGACGCGCGCACAGATACGCAGTATTTT. Its protein product is CASTTSGDARTDTQYF.

This chain uses TRBV5-8 with TRBJ1-3; D is unresolved. The CDR3 has 13 residues. Germline values: CDR1 SGHTS, CDR2 YDEGEE. V was cut by 0 bases and J by 3 bases, with 4 bases left in between. CDR3 amino acids: CASSLARGNTIYF. CDR3 sequence (DNA): TGTGCCAGCAGCTTGGCCCGTGGAAACACCATATATTTT. Supplemented by reference TRBV5-8 and TRBJ1-3, the full variable domain reads EAGVTQSPTHLIKTRGQQATLRCSPISGHTSVYWYQQALGLGLQFLLWYDEGEERNRGNFPPRFSGRQFPNYSSELNVNALELEDSALYLCASSLARGNTIYFGEGSWLTVV.

This clone was seen a handful of times. This chain connects TRBV3-1 (or the pseudogene TRBV3-2) to TRBJ2-7; TRBD2 is a possible D gene (5 bases). Germline values: CDR1 LGHDT, CDR2 YNNKEL (reference sequence). The CDR3 is 11 residues long. With 6 bases removed from V and 5 bases from J, the gap between germline ends came to 8 bases. CDR3 nucleotides: TGTGCCAGCAGTCGGGGAGACGAGCAGTACTTC. Translation: CASSRGDEQYF.

This chain connects TRBV28 to TRBJ1-1; D ambiguous. Looked up from germline, CDR1 is MDHEN and CDR2 is SYDVKM. CDR3 length: 15 residues. With 3 bases removed from V and 3 bases from J, the gap between germline ends came to 14 bases. Written as DNA, the CDR3 is TGTGCCAGCAGTTTTGGATCAAGGCGGGACACTGAAGCTTTCTTT. The encoded protein is CASSFGSRRDTEAFF.

V and J are TRBV21-1 and TRBJ2-3; TRBD1 was called by the table and not checked on the DNA. TRBV21-1 is labeled a pseudogene. This CDR3 is 15 amino acids long. The CDR3 sequence: CASSDRDRDTDTQYF. CDR3 DNA: TGTGCCAGCAGCGACCGGGACAGGGATACAGATACGCAGTATTTT.

The chain carries TRBV19 and TRBJ1-5; TRBD1 aligns across 7 bases. Germline assignment: CDR1 LNHDA and CDR2 SQIVND (reference sequence). CDR3 length: 14 amino acids. V shed 5 bases and J 8 bases; nucleotides not matched to a gene: 9. In DNA form, the CDR3 reads TGTGCCAGTAGTTCCGGGACAGCCCAAAAGCCCCAGCATTTT. It encodes CASSSGTAQKPQHF.

The gene calls are TRBV11-3 and TRBJ2-7, with 12 nucleotides matching TRBD2. Germline CDR1 reads SGHNT; CDR2 reads YENEEA. J lost 7 bases, V lost 5 bases, and 9 bases had no gene match. CDR3 length: 15 residues. Written as DNA, the CDR3 is TGTGCCAGCAGCCTAGGACTAGCGGGAAGACGTGAGCAGTACTTC. Its translation: CASSLGLAGRREQYF.

A single count supports this clone. The rearrangement joins TRBV25-1 to TRBJ2-2; 10 nucleotides line up with TRBD1. Germline CDR1 is MGHDK and CDR2 is SYGVNS. This CDR3 is 18 amino acids long. V dropped 3 bases and J dropped 4; count of bases not matched to a gene: 11. DNA of the CDR3: TGTGCCAGCAGTGAGTTTTGGCCGGGACAGGGGCCCACCGGGGAGCTGTTTTTT. It codes for CASSEFWPGQGPTGELFF. Full variable domain (remainder filled in from reference TRBV25-1 and TRBJ2-2): EADIYQTPRYLVIGTGKKITLECSQTMGHDKMYWYQQDPGMELHLIHYSYGVNSTEKGDLSSESTVSRIRTEHFPLTLESARPSHTSQYLCASSEFWPGQGPTGELFFGEGSRLTVL.

This clone has only a few counts. The chain couples TRBV21-1 to TRBJ1-5; the table's D gene call, TRBD1, was not cross checked with the DNA. TRBV21-1 is deemed a pseudogene. The CDR3 consists of 16 residues. CDR3 nucleotide sequence: TGTGCCAGCAGCAAAGCAAACAGGACGAGAGATCAGCCCCAGCATTTT. Residues: CASSKANRTRDQPQHF.

This clone was seen once. An end of the junction does not agree with germline; a read error may underlie this. CDR3 loop: CASSTGQGINEELFF. The CDR3 bases are TGCGCCAGCAGCACGGGACAGGGAATAAATGAAGAACTGTTTTTT. This rearrangement joins TRBV5-1 to TRBJ1-4; 9 positions agree with TRBD1. CDR1 and CDR2 (germline): SGHRS, YFSETQ. The CDR3 spans 15 residues.

The rearrangement joins TRBV2 to TRBJ2-7, with 7 bases matching TRBD2. The germline V gene encodes CDR1 SNHLY and CDR2 FYNNEI. This CDR3 is built from 14 residues. The J segment lost 3 bases and the V segment lost 7 bases, leaving 9 bases of the junction unmatched. The CDR3 reads CASNLIGGSYEQYF. CDR3 coding DNA: TGTGCCAGCAACCTTATAGGCGGGAGCTACGAGCAGTACTTC.

The chain combines TRBV5-5 with TRBJ2-7; D unclear. Germline lookup yields CDR1 SGHKS and CDR2 YYEKEE (reference sequence). Deletions cut 0 bases from V and 2 bases from J, with 15 bases between. This CDR3 comprises 16 residues. CDR3 residues: CASSLAGQVSTYEQYF. CDR3 sequence (DNA): TGTGCCAGCAGCTTGGCCGGTCAGGTGTCGACCTACGAGCAGTACTTC.

The genes are TRBV7-2 and TRBJ2-3; 7 bases are a match to TRBD2. Germline V gene data show CDR1 as SGHTA and CDR2 as FQGNSA. The trim removed 5 bases at V and 3 bases at J, leaving 11 bases unmatched. The CDR3 consists of 16 residues. The CDR3 DNA is TGTGCCAGCAGCCTGGGACCGGGACTACCGACAGATACGCAGTATTTT. Its protein product is CASSLGPGLPTDTQYF.

The chain is built from TRBV7-3 and TRBJ2-3; perhaps TRBD1 as D (6 bases). Germline values: CDR1 SGHTA, CDR2 FQGTGA. The V end was cut by 5 bases, the J end by 4 bases, with 16 bases between. The CDR3 has 15 residues. CDR3 DNA sequence: TGTGCCAGCAGCCGAAACAGGGATCTGGCAGATACGCAGTATTTT. This encodes CASSRNRDLADTQYF.

Notes on this clone: One end of the junction does not line up with germline, which may come from a read error. The gene calls are TRBV5-8 and TRBJ1-4, with a weak D call TRBD1 (6 bases). The CDR3 consists of 11 residues. Per germline, CDR1 SGHTS and CDR2 YDEGEE. The CDR3 spells CASSLVLGHSF. CDR3 nucleotides: TGTGCCAGCAGCTTGGTCTTGGGACACTCTTTT.

This chain joins TRBV27 and TRBJ1-2, with 7 bases that match TRBD1. In germline, CDR1 is MNHEY, CDR2 SMNVEV (reference sequence). Unmatched junction bases numbered 7, after V lost 5 bases and J lost 4 bases. The CDR3 covers 14 residues. DNA of the CDR3: TGTGCCAGCAGTACACTGACAGGGCTCTATGGCTACACCTTC. Protein: CASSTLTGLYGYTF.

V usage is TRBV29-1 and J usage is TRBJ2-3, with TRBD1 as a possible D gene (5 bases). Trimming took off 5 bases at V and 0 bases at J, with 12 bases between the two ends. This CDR3 comprises 14 residues. The germline gives CDR1 SQVTM, CDR2 ANQGSEA. This CDR3 reads CSVSQGSSTDTQYF. The CDR3 DNA reads as TGCAGCGTTTCTCAGGGTTCTAGCACAGATACGCAGTATTTT.